This T cell receptor beta chain is drawn from a study of T cells in Graves' hyperthyroidism and ophthalmopathy. This clonotype came up many times. There were TCR beta CDR3 regions amplified from RNA transcripts. With the HTBI primer set, the TCR CDR3 went through a first round of RT-PCR. TCRdb processed the multiplex PCR reads anew with MiXCR; each CDR3 protein has one entry. The table records hundreds of thousands of distinct CDR3 sequences, less than 15% of them present only once. The sequence was collected from a middle-aged woman with Graves' hyperthyroidism. What was sequenced was blood.

The CDR3 here is CSVLAGTGYNEQFF. In nucleotides, the CDR3 is TGCAGCGTACTGGCCGGGACTGGCTACAATGAGCAGTTCTTC. V and J are TRBV29-1 and TRBJ2-1; D perhaps matches TRBD2 (6 bases). Looked up from germline, CDR1 is SQVTM and CDR2 is ANQGSEA. Deletions cut 6 bases from V and 3 bases from J, with 15 bases between. The CDR3 has 14 residues.